The 22 T cell receptor beta chains in this list originate from one sample, sequenced in a study of blood T cell repertoires in COVID-19. Libraries were prepared by immunoSEQ multiplex PCR; TCRdb keeps only in-frame clonotypes and omits some of them. The sample includes approximately 93,000 clones, 74% of them seen just once. Material for sequencing was peripheral blood. Every receptor here comes from a man between 65 and 85 years old with COVID-19, enrolled during active disease.

This clone was found a few times. V gene TRBV4-1 combines with J gene TRBJ2-7, with 7 nucleotides matching TRBD2. The germline V gene has CDR1 MGHRA and CDR2 YSYEKL. Trimming at V came to 4 bases and at J to 3 bases, leaving 6 bases not matched to a gene. CDR3 length equals 14 residues. The CDR3 nucleotides read TGCGCCAGCAGCCCAAAGCCTAGCGGCTACGAGCAGTACTTC. The encoded protein is CASSPKPSGYEQYF.

The CDR3 spells CASSLSGFNEKLFF. In nucleotides, the CDR3 is TGTGCCAGCAGTTTGTCAGGGTTTAATGAAAAACTGTTTTTT. The rearrangement uses TRBV28 and TRBJ1-4; tentative D call: TRBD1 (5 bases). Trimming stripped 3 bases from V and 4 bases from J, with 9 bases between. CDR3 length: 14 amino acids. CDR1 and CDR2 from the germline V gene are MDHEN and SYDVKM.

The table lists this clone with a count of one. The gene calls are TRBV5-4 and TRBJ1-1, with D perhaps matching TRBD1 (5 bases). Trimming shortened V by 2 bases and J by 5 bases, and 13 bases separated the two germline ends. There are 14 residues in the CDR3. Germline V gene sequence: CDR1 SGHNT, CDR2 YYREEE (reference sequence). The CDR3 loop reads CASSFVRGRTEAFF. The CDR3 nucleotides read TGTGCCAGCAGCTTCGTCCGGGGGAGGACTGAAGCTTTCTTT.

V is TRBV11-2 and J is TRBJ2-1, with 7 bases matching TRBD2. Germline assignment: CDR1 SGHAT and CDR2 FQNNGV. This CDR3 contains 17 residues. Unmatched junction bases numbered 12, after V lost 4 bases and J lost 3 bases. The CDR3 nucleotides read TGTGCCAGCAGCTCTCTAAAAGCGGGATCCGGCTACAATGAGCAGTTCTTC. Translation gives CASSSLKAGSGYNEQFF.

The V gene is TRBV6-5, the J gene TRBJ2-1; 8 nucleotides match TRBD2. From germline, CDR1 is MNHEY and CDR2 SVGAGI. The V gene end was trimmed by 6 bases and the J gene end by 4 bases; junction bases not matched to a gene: 5. CDR3 length equals 14 residues. The CDR3 sequence is CASRAGGGYNEQFF. The DNA for the CDR3 is TGTGCCAGCAGGGCGGGAGGAGGGTACAATGAGCAGTTCTTC.

The chain carries TRBV2 and TRBJ1-1; D uncertain. The CDR3 sequence is 17 residues long. Germline CDR1 and CDR2: SNHLY and FYNNEI. Trimming removed 3 bases at V and 0 bases at J, with 17 bases between. CDR3 nucleotides: TGTGCCAGCAGTGAGCTCGGGGTCAAACACATGAACACTGAAGCTTTCTTT. It yields the protein CASSELGVKHMNTEAFF.

V and J are TRBV4-1 and TRBJ2-5, with 8 bases matching TRBD1. The CDR3 sequence is 13 residues long. The V gene end was trimmed by 4 bases and the J gene end by 6 bases; junction bases not matched to a gene: 4. Germline CDR1 reads MGHRA; CDR2 reads YSYEKL. As DNA, the CDR3 is TGCGCCAGCAGCCTAAGGGACAGGCAGACCCAGTACTTC. Its protein is CASSLRDRQTQYF.

The chain links TRBV6-1 to TRBJ2-5; 7 nucleotides line up with TRBD2. Germline V gene data show CDR1 as MNHNS and CDR2 as SASEGT. J was trimmed by 3 bases and V by 2 bases; bases with no gene match: 6. The CDR3 has 15 amino acids. The CDR3 loop is CASSERASGEETQYF. The CDR3 DNA is TGTGCCAGCAGTGAACGGGCTAGCGGTGAAGAGACCCAGTACTTC.

The V gene is TRBV6-2 or TRBV6-3, the J gene TRBJ2-7; 7 bases align to TRBD1. The CDR3 sequence is 14 residues long. Germline V gene sequence: CDR1 MNHEY, CDR2 SVGEGT. V lost 4 bases to trimming and J lost 1 base; unmatched junction nucleotides: 4. Here the CDR3 reads CASSSRQGSYEQYF. The CDR3 DNA sequence: TGTGCCAGCAGTTCCAGACAGGGTTCCTACGAGCAGTACTTC.

This clone was seen a few times. The chain is built from TRBV6-5 and TRBJ1-5; TRBD1 aligns across 7 bases. With V trimmed by 11 bases and J by 4 bases, 11 bases remained unmatched. The length of the CDR3 is 14 residues. CDR1 and CDR2 from the germline V gene are MNHEY and SVGAGI. In DNA, the CDR3 is TGTGCCCATACTCGGGACAGAATTAATCAGCCCCAGCATTTT. It codes for CAHTRDRINQPQHF.

The V and J genes are TRBV27 and TRBJ1-3, with D tentatively TRBD1 (6 bases). Germline loops: CDR1 MNHEY, CDR2 SMNVEV (reference sequence). CDR3 size: 14 residues. Trimming cost V 6 bases and J 2 bases, with 11 bases left between them. In nucleotides, the CDR3 is TGTGCCAGCAGCCCCAGGGGACCTGGAAACACCATATATTTT. Translation gives CASSPRGPGNTIYF.

The chain couples TRBV28 to TRBJ1-5; 9 bases match TRBD1. The CDR3 consists of 16 residues. CDR1 is MDHEN and CDR2 is SYDVKM in the germline V gene. J lost 2 bases, V lost 2 bases, and 4 bases had no gene match. CDR3 sequence: CASSLDRGRRNQPQHF. The CDR3 DNA reads TGTGCCAGCAGTTTAGACAGGGGGAGACGCAATCAGCCCCAGCATTTT.

This chain uses TRBV15 with TRBJ2-7; weak D call: TRBD1 (5 bases). Looked up from germline, CDR1 is LNHNV and CDR2 is YYDKDF (reference sequence). This CDR3 is 15 amino acids long. V lost 1 base and J 0 bases, leaving 10 bases between the germline ends. CDR3 sequence (DNA): TGTGCCACCAGCAGAGGGCCAGGGAACTCCTACGAGCAGTACTTC. Protein sequence: CATSRGPGNSYEQYF.

The rearrangement uses TRBV7-2 and TRBJ2-1, with a tentative D call TRBD1 (5 bases). CDR1 SGHTA and CDR2 FQGNSA come from the germline V gene. With 5 bases removed from V and 6 bases from J, the gap between germline ends came to 17 bases. This CDR3 spans 15 amino acids. CDR3 amino acids: CASSPAVRGVNEQFF. As DNA, the CDR3 is TGTGCCAGCAGCCCCGCCGTTAGGGGTGTCAATGAGCAGTTCTTC. Full variable domain (rest looked up from reference TRBV7-2 and TRBJ2-1): GAGVSQSPSNKVTEKGKDVELRCDPISGHTALYWYRQSLGQGLEFLIYFQGNSAPDKSGLPSDRFSAERTGGSVSTLTIQRTQQEDSAVYLCASSPAVRGVNEQFFGPGTRLTVL.

V is TRBV7-6 and J is TRBJ1-1; 7 bases line up with TRBD1. Germline V gene sequence: CDR1 SGHVS, CDR2 FNYEAQ. The junction had 10 bases not matched to a gene; V was cut back by 5 bases and J by 1 base. CDR3 length equals 16 residues. The CDR3 region is CASSAAPGQPNTEAFF. CDR3 coding DNA: TGTGCCAGCAGCGCAGCCCCGGGACAGCCGAACACTGAAGCTTTCTTT.

The gene calls are TRBV4-3 and TRBJ1-5, with 7 bases identical to TRBD1. The CDR3 is 17 residues long. V dropped 2 bases and J dropped 2; count of bases not matched to a gene: 9. Germline V gene lookup returns CDR1 LGHNA and CDR2 YSLEER. CDR3 protein: CASSQNRGAGGNQPQHF. The CDR3 nucleotides are TGCGCCAGCAGCCAAAACAGGGGAGCTGGTGGCAATCAGCCCCAGCATTTT.

V and J are TRBV11-2 and TRBJ2-7; 9 nucleotides align to TRBD2. J was trimmed by 5 bases and V by 7 bases; bases with no gene match: 15. The CDR3 length is 16 residues. Germline lookup yields CDR1 SGHAT and CDR2 FQNNGV. This CDR3 is CASNNLRSGRFHEQYF. In DNA, the CDR3 is TGTGCCAGCAACAACCTAAGGAGCGGGAGGTTTCACGAGCAGTACTTC.

The rearrangement links TRBV29-1 to TRBJ1-1; TRBD1 is a possible D gene (5 bases). Germline CDR1 SQVTM, CDR2 ANQGSEA. CDR3 length equals 12 residues. The V gene lost 7 bases and the J gene lost 11 bases, with 20 bases spanning the gap. The CDR3 nucleotides read TGCAGCGGGTCAGAGGGAACACGGGGGGCTTTCTTT. This encodes CSGSEGTRGAFF.

In its sample, this clone was seen a few times. This chain joins TRBV18 and TRBJ1-5, with 7 bases identical to TRBD1. The V segment lost 8 bases and the J segment 7 bases; nucleotides outside the gene matches: 11. The length of the CDR3 is 14 residues. The V gene's germline CDR1 is KGHSH and CDR2 LQKENI. The chain's CDR3 is CASATGVTDQPQHF. The CDR3 bases are TGTGCCAGCGCTACAGGGGTAACGGACCAGCCCCAGCATTTT.

The chain links TRBV5-5 to TRBJ2-3; weak D call: TRBD1 (5 bases). V gave up 1 base and J gave up 9 bases, with 15 bases separating them. There are 14 residues in the CDR3. Germline loops: CDR1 SGHKS, CDR2 YYEKEE (reference sequence). In nucleotides, the CDR3 is TGTGCCAGCAGCTTGTGGACCGCGTCAGGGACGCAGTATTTT. Translated: CASSLWTASGTQYF.

This chain links TRBV6-2 or TRBV6-3 with TRBJ2-7, with 9 bases fitting TRBD2. The CDR3 covers 15 residues. Trimming removed 0 bases from V and 1 base from J; junction bases left unmatched: 1. Germline CDR1 MNHEY, CDR2 SVGEGT. The CDR3: CASSYSAGGSYEQYF. CDR3 sequence (DNA): TGTGCCAGCAGTTACTCGGCGGGAGGGTCCTACGAGCAGTACTTC.

CDR3 amino acids: CATSDRGLAVDNEQFF. The CDR3 DNA reads as TGTGCCACCAGTGACAGGGGACTAGCGGTAGACAATGAGCAGTTCTTC. The chain has TRBV24-1 and TRBJ2-1, with 11 positions matching TRBD2. V lost 4 bases and J lost 5; bases outside the gene matches: 6. CDR1 and CDR2 (germline): KGHDR, SFDVKD. The length of the CDR3 is 16 residues.